The present T cell receptor (beta chain) was sequenced within a study of blood T cell repertoires in COVID-19. CDR3 size: 12 residues. Deletions cut 1 base from V and 12 bases from J, with 10 bases between. The germline V gene encodes CDR1 SGHTA and CDR2 FQGNSA. Data came from immunoSEQ multiplex PCR; TCRdb stores just in-frame clones and leaves some out. The data show about 220,000 clones, about nine tenths seen once. The clonotype comes from a young woman who had recovered from COVID-19. The chain carries TRBV7-2 and TRBJ2-1, with unresolved D. The sample taken for sequencing was PBMCs or T cells enriched from blood (not recorded which). The CDR3 loop is CASSLDSVWQFF. The CDR3 nucleotides read TGTGCCAGCAGCTTAGATTCGGTTTGGCAGTTCTTC.